This TCR beta chain is from a study of T cells in Graves' hyperthyroidism and ophthalmopathy. Study-wide results and limits: Stable hyperthyroidism and ophthalmopathy were separated using 13 V-J signatures.

The germline gives CDR1 MDHEN, CDR2 SYDVKM. The CDR3 extends over 17 amino acids. The ends lost 1 base at V and 8 bases at J; junction bases unmatched: 14. This clonotype has only a few counts. Its antigen is undetermined. Amplified TCR beta CDR3 regions derived from RNA transcripts. The primer set for the first-round RT-PCR of the TCR CDR3 was HTBI. From the multiplex PCR reads, TCRdb called clonotypes with MiXCR, one entry per CDR3 protein. This sample has 300,000 to 450,000 distinct CDR3 sequences, with 17% found just once. This chain links TRBV28 with TRBJ2-1, with 7 bases matching TRBD2. This TCR was sampled from a woman aged 25 to 45 with Graves' hyperthyroidism that later progressed to Graves' ophthalmopathy. Material: blood. CDR3: CASSLLLARRETDEQFF. The CDR3 region has the DNA TGTGCCAGCAGTTTATTACTAGCGAGGCGGGAGACCGATGAGCAGTTCTTC.